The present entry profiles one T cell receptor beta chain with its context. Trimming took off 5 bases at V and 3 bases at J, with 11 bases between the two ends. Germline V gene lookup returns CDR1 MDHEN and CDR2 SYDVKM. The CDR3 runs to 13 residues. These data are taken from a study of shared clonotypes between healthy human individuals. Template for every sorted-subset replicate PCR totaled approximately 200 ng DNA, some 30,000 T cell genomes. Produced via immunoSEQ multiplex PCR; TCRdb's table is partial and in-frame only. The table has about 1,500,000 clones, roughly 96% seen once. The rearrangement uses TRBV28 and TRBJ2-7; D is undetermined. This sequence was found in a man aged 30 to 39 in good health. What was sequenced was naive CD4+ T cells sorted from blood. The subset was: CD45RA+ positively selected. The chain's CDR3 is CASSDPPHYEQYF. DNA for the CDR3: TGTGCCAGCAGTGATCCCCCCCACTACGAGCAGTACTTC. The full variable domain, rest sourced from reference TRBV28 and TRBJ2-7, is DVKVTQSSRYLVKRTGEKVFLECVQDMDHENMFWYRQDPGLGLRLIYFSYDVKMKEKGDIPEGYSVSREKKERFSLILESASTNQTSMYLCASSDPPHYEQYFGPGTRLTVT.